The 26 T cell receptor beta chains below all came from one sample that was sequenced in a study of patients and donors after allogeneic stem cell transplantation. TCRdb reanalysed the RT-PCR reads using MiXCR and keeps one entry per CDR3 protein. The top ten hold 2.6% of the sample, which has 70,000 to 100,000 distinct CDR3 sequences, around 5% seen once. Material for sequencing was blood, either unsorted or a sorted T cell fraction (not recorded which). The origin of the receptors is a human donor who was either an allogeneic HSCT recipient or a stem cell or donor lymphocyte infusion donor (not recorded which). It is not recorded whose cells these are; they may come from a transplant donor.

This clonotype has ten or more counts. As DNA, the CDR3 is TGTGCCAGCAGGGGGGACAGTTACAATGAGCAGTTCTTC. This codes for CASRGDSYNEQFF. The V and J genes are TRBV2 and TRBJ2-1; TRBD1 agrees at 7 bases. The germline V gene encodes CDR1 SNHLY and CDR2 FYNNEI. After removal of 6 bases from V and 4 bases from J, the junction contained 3 bases not matched to a gene. The CDR3 length is 13 residues.

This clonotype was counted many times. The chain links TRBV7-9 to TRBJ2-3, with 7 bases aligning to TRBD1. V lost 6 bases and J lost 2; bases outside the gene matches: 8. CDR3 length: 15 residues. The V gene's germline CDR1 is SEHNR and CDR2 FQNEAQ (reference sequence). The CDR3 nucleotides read TGTGCCAGCAGGACAGGGAACCAACACACAGATACGCAGTATTTT. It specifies CASRTGNQHTDTQYF.

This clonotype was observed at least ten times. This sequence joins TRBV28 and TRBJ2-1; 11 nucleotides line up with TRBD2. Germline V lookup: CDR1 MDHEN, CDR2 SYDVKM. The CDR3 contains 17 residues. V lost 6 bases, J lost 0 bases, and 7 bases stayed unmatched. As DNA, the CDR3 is TGTGCCAGCAGAGGGACTAGCGGTAGGAGCTCCTACAATGAGCAGTTCTTC. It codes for CASRGTSGRSSYNEQFF.

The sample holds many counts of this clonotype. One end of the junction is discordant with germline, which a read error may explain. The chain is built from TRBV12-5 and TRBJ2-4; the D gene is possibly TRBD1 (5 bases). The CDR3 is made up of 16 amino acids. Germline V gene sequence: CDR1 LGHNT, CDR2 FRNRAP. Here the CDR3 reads CASGLPTLGAKNIQYF. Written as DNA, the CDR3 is TGTGCTAGTGGTTTGCCCACTTTAGGGGCCAAGAACATTCAGTACTTC.

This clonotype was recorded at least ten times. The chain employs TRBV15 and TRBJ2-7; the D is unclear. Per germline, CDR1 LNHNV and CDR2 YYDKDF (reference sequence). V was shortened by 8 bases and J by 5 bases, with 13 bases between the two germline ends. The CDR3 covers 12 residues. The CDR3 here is CATAEVFNEQYF. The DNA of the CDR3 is TGTGCCACCGCCGAGGTTTTCAACGAGCAGTACTTC.

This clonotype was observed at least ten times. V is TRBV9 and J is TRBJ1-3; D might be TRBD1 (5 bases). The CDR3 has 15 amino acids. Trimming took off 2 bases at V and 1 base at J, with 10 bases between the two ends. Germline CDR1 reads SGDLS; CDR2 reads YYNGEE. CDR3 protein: CASSVQGLSGNTIYF. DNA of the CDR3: TGTGCCAGCAGCGTTCAGGGTCTATCTGGAAACACCATATATTTT.

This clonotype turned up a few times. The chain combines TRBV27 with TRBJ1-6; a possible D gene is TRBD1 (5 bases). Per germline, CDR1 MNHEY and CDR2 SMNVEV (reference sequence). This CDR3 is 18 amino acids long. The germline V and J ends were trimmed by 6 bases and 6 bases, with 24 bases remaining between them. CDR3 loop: CASSSRVKGPGANSPLHF. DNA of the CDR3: TGTGCCAGCAGCTCCAGGGTTAAGGGCCCCGGGGCTAATTCACCCCTCCACTTT.

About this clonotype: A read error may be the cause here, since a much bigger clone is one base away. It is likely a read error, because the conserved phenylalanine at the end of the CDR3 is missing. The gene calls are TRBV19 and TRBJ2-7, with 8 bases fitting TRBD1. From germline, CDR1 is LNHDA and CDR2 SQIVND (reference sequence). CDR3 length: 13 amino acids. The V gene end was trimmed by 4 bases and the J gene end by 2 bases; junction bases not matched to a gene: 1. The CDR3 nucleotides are TGTGCCAGTAGTAGGACAGGGACCTACGAGCAGTACTTA. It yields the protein CASSRTGTYEQYL.

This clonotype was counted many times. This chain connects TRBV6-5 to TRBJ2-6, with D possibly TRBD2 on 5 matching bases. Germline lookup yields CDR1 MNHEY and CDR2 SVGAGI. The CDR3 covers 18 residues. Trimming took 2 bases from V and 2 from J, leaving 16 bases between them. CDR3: CASSYMGALATGANVLTF. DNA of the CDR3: TGTGCCAGCAGTTACATGGGAGCTTTGGCCACTGGGGCCAACGTCCTGACTTTC.

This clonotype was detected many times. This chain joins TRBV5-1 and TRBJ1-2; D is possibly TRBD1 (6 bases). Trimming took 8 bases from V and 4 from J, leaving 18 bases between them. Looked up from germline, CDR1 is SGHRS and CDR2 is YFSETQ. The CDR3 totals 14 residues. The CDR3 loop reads CASTLDSLGYGYTF. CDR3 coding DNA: TGCGCCAGTACGTTGGACAGCCTAGGCTATGGCTACACCTTC.

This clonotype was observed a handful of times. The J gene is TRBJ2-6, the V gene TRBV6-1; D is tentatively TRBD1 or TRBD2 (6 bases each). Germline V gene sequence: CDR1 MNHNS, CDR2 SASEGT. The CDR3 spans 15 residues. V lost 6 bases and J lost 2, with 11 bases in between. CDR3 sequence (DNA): TGTGCCAGCAGGATGGGGGGCGCTGGGGCCAACGTCCTGACTTTC. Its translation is CASRMGGAGANVLTF.

The CDR3: CSARYSLELDQPQHF. DNA for the CDR3: TGCAGTGCTAGATACAGCCTTGAACTTGATCAGCCCCAGCATTTT. The chain employs TRBV20-1 and TRBJ1-5; no definite D call. The CDR3 sequence is 15 residues long. Trimming took off 2 bases at V and 5 bases at J, with 16 bases between the two ends. Germline loops: CDR1 DFQATT, CDR2 SNEGSKA (reference sequence).

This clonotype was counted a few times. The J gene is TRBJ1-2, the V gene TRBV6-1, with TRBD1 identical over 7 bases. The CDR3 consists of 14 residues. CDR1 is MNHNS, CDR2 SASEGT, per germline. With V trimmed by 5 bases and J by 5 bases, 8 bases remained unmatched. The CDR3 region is CASSKGARYYGYTF. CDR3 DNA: TGTGCCAGCAGTAAGGGGGCGCGGTATTATGGCTACACCTTC.

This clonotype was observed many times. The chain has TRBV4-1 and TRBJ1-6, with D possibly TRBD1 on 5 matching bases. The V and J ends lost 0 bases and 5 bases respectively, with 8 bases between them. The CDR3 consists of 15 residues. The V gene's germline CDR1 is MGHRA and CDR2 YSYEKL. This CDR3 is CASSQDTGHNSPLHF. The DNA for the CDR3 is TGCGCCAGCAGCCAAGACACGGGACATAATTCACCCCTCCACTTT.

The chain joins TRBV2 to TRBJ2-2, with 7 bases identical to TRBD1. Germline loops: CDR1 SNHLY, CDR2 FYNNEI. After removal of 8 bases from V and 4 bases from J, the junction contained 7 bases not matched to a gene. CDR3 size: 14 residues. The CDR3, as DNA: TGTGCCAGCGGCTCCGGGACAGCCACCGGGGAGCTGTTTTTT. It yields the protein CASGSGTATGELFF.

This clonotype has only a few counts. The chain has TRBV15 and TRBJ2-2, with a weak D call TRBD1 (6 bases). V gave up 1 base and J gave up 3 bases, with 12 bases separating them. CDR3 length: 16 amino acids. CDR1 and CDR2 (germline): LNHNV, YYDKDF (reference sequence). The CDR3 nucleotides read TGTGCCACCAGCAGAGGGGACACGGAATACACCGGGGAGCTGTTTTTT. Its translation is CATSRGDTEYTGELFF.

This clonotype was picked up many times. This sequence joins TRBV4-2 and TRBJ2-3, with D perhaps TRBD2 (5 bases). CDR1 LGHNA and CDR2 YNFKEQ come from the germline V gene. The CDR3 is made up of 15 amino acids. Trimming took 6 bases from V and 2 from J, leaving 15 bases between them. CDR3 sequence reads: CASRLEGSLTDTQYF. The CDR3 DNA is TGTGCCAGCAGGCTAGAGGGCTCCCTCACAGATACGCAGTATTTT.

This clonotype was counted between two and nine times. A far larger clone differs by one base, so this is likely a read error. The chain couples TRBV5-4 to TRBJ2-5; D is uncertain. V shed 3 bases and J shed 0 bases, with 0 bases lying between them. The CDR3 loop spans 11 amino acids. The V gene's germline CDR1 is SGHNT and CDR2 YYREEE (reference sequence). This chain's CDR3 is CASSYQETQYF. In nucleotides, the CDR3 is TGTGCCAGCAGCTACCAAGAGACCCAGTACTTC.

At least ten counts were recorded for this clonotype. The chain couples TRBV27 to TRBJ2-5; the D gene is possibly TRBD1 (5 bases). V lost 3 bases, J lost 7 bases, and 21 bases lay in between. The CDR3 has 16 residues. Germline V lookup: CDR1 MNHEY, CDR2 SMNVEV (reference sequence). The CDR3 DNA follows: TGTGCCAGCAGTTTCAACAGCAACCTACGAACAGGGACCCAGTACTTC. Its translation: CASSFNSNLRTGTQYF.

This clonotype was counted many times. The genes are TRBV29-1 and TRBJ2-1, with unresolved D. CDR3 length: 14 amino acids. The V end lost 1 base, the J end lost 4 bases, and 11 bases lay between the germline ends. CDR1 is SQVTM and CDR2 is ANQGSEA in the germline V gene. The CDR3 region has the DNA TGCAGCGTTGAAGTAGGGCAACCATACAATGAGCAGTTCTTC. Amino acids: CSVEVGQPYNEQFF.

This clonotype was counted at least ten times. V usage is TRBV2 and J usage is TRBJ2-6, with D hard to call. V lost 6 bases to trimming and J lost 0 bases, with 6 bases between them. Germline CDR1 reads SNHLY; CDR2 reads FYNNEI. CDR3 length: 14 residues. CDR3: CASRLSSGANVLTF. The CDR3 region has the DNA TGTGCCAGCAGGCTGAGCTCTGGGGCCAACGTCCTGACTTTC. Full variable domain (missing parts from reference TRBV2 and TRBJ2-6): EPEVTQTPSHQVTQMGQEVILRCVPISNHLYFYWYRQILGQKVEFLVSFYNNEISEKSEIFDDQFSVERPDGSNFTLKIRSTKLEDSAMYFCASRLSSGANVLTFGAGSRLTVL.

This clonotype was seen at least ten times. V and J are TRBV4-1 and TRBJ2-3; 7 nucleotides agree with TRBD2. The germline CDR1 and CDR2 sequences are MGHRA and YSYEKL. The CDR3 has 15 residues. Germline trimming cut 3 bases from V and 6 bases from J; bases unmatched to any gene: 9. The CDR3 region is CASSHGGRAGDTQYF. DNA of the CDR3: TGCGCCAGCAGCCATGGAGGGAGGGCCGGGGATACGCAGTATTTT.

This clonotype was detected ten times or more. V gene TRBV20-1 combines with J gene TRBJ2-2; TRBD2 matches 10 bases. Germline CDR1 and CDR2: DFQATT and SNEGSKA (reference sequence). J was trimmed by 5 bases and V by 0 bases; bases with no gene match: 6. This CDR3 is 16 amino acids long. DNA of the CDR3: TGCAGTGCTAGAGATCGTCTAGCGGGGGAGACCGGGGAGCTGTTTTTT. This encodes CSARDRLAGETGELFF.

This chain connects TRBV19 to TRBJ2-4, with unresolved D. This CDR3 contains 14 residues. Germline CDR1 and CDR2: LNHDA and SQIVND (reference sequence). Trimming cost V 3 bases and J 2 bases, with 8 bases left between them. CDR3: CASSIAGSKNIQYF. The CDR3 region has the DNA TGTGCCAGTAGTATCGCTGGTTCCAAAAACATTCAGTACTTC. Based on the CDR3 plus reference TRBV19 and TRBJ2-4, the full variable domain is DGGITQSPKYLFRKEGQNVTLSCEQNLNHDAMYWYRQDPGQGLRLIYYSQIVNDFQKGDIAEGYSVSREKKESFPLTVTSAQKNPTAFYLCASSIAGSKNIQYFGAGTRLSVL.

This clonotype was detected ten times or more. As DNA, the CDR3 is TGTGCCAGCGCCCCGGGACACCTCTCTGGAAACACCATATATTTT. It codes for CASAPGHLSGNTIYF. V usage is TRBV12-3 or TRBV12-4 and J usage is TRBJ1-3, with D possibly TRBD1 on 6 matching bases. Trimming removed 8 bases from V and 0 bases from J, with 14 bases in between. This CDR3 region has 15 residues.

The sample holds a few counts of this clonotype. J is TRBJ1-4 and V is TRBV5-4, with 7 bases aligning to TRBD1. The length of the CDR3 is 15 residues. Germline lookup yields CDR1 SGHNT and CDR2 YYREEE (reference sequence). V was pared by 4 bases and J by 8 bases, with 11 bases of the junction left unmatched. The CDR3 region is CASSVTGVTGEKLFF. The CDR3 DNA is TGTGCCAGCAGCGTAACAGGGGTGACTGGAGAAAAACTGTTTTTT.